Included here is one T cell receptor beta chain sequence, with context. These data belong to a study of blood T cell repertoires in COVID-19. The CDR3 loop spans 16 amino acids. The trim removed 0 bases at V and 5 bases at J, leaving 9 bases unmatched. From germline, CDR1 is SGHRS and CDR2 YFSETQ. Methods used by the authors: Amplification from reference gene primers served as the basis for estimated nucleated cell counts. The table came from immunoSEQ multiplex PCR; TCRdb's copy has only in-frame clones and leaves some out. V and J calls and clone size come straight from that table; D and trimming were deduced from the DNA. The table includes fewer than 250,000 clones, approximately 90% detected once. Assignments of participants to cohorts depended upon their own reported clinical history.

The rearrangement links TRBV5-1 to TRBJ1-2; 8 nucleotides agree with TRBD1. The sequencing input was PBMCs or T cells enriched from blood (not recorded which). This TCR was recovered from a man aged 50 to 60 who had been exposed to COVID-19. The CDR3 region has the DNA TGCGCCAGCAGCTTGGAGGGGCAGGGGGCGCGATATGGCTACACCTTC. Amino acids: CASSLEGQGARYGYTF.